Each of the 20 T cell receptor beta chains below was sequenced from the same sample in a study of T cells expressing NK-cell markers. TCRdb reprocessed the 5' RACE reads; each CDR3 protein has one entry and no DNA is given. This sample carries 200,000 to 300,000 distinct CDR3 sequences, with about 0.4% going to the ten biggest clones. Sequencing used blood T cells: a sorted CD56 or NKG2C T cell subset, CD4+ or CD8+ T cells, or bulk PBMC T cells (not recorded which). All receptors come from a man aged 18 to 30 in good health.

V gene TRBV24-1 combines with J gene TRBJ2-5. Germline V gene lookup returns CDR1 KGHDR and CDR2 SFDVKD. The CDR3 has 14 amino acids. The chain's CDR3 is CATSDSLHQETQYF.

The chain uses TRBV29-1 and TRBJ2-3; TCRdb lists TRBD1, though no DNA is available to test this call. Germline V gene sequence: CDR1 SQVTM, CDR2 ANQGSEA. CDR3 length: 14 residues. The CDR3 loop is CSVPRDSSTDTQYF.

The J gene is TRBJ1-5, the V gene TRBV20-1. The length of the CDR3 is 13 residues. Looked up from germline, CDR1 is DFQATT and CDR2 is SNEGSKA (reference sequence). This chain's CDR3 is CSVSKGVGQPQHF.

The J gene is TRBJ2-7, the V gene TRBV6-2 or TRBV6-3; TCRdb returns TRBD1, unconfirmable since there is no DNA. The CDR3 is 14 amino acids. Germline V gene data show CDR1 as MNHEY and CDR2 as SVGEGT. The CDR3 protein is CASSQGGTVYEQYF.

The chain is built from TRBV6-1 and TRBJ1-6; TCRdb outputs TRBD1, but without DNA this stays unchecked. The CDR3 length is 17 residues. From germline, CDR1 is MNHNS and CDR2 SASEGT. The CDR3 is CASSITPRTGYNSPLHF.

The chain has TRBV4-3 and TRBJ1-5; the TCRdb D gene call, TRBD1, has no DNA to confirm it. The CDR3 consists of 16 residues. Per germline, CDR1 LGHNA and CDR2 YSLEER. The CDR3 sequence is CASSQDQGAGNQPQHF.

The genes are TRBV10-3 and TRBJ2-1; TCRdb indicates TRBD2, and absent DNA this call remains unverified. Germline CDR1 is ENHRY and CDR2 is SYGVKD. This CDR3 region has 15 residues. This chain's CDR3 is CATTNLAGGTNEQFF.

The chain is built from TRBV5-1 and TRBJ1-1; the TRBD1 assignment by TCRdb is unverifiable without DNA. Germline-derived CDR1 and CDR2 are SGHRS and YFSETQ. This CDR3 has 15 amino acids. The CDR3 sequence: CASSYIPYRATEAFF.

This chain joins TRBV5-5 and TRBJ2-1; TCRdb gives TRBD2 as the D gene, but with no DNA this cannot be confirmed. Germline V gene sequence: CDR1 SGHKS, CDR2 YYEKEE (reference sequence). The CDR3 spans 16 residues. The CDR3 is CASSFSPTSANNEQFF.

The V gene is TRBV20-1, the J gene TRBJ2-5; TCRdb selects TRBD1, and the lack of DNA leaves this call unchecked. Germline V gene sequence: CDR1 DFQATT, CDR2 SNEGSKA (reference sequence). This CDR3 has 12 residues. The CDR3 region is CSALDPRGGQYF.

V gene TRBV12-3 or TRBV12-4 combines with J gene TRBJ2-5; TCRdb reports TRBD1, a call that lacks DNA to check it against. The CDR3 sequence is 15 residues long. CDR3 residues: CASRTDRGLRVTQYF.

CDR3: CSARDSFGGHTQYF. The chain carries TRBV20-1 and TRBJ2-3. Per germline, CDR1 DFQATT and CDR2 SNEGSKA (reference sequence). The CDR3 totals 14 residues.

CDR3 residues: CASSYLQNNEQFF. This chain connects TRBV6-6 to TRBJ2-1. CDR1 and CDR2 (germline): MNHNY, SVGAGI (reference sequence). The CDR3 runs 13 residues.

The chain joins TRBV2 to TRBJ2-1. Germline assignment: CDR1 SNHLY and CDR2 FYNNEI. The CDR3 contains 12 residues. CDR3 protein: CASRRVDNEQFF.

The rearrangement links TRBV6-1 to TRBJ2-2; TCRdb selects TRBD2, and the lack of DNA leaves this call unchecked. Germline V CDR1 and CDR2: MNHNS, SASEGT. This CDR3 spans 16 amino acids. This CDR3 reads CASTLRAVYYTGELFF.

The chain has TRBV19 and TRBJ2-3; TCRdb outputs TRBD2, but without DNA this stays unchecked. The CDR3 is 12 amino acids. CDR1 is LNHDA and CDR2 is SQIVND in the germline V gene (reference sequence). The CDR3 sequence is CASSTLGDTQYF.

The rearrangement uses TRBV12-3 or TRBV12-4 and TRBJ1-3. The CDR3 consists of 15 residues. The CDR3 region is CASSFGHSSENTIYF.

The chain carries TRBV5-4 and TRBJ2-6. Germline lookup yields CDR1 SGHNT and CDR2 YYREEE (reference sequence). The CDR3 totals 15 residues. The CDR3 loop reads CASSSGDSGANVLTF.

The chain employs TRBV7-9 and TRBJ2-4; as DNA is missing, the TRBD2 call by TCRdb cannot be tested. The germline CDR1 and CDR2 sequences are SEHNR and FQNEAQ (reference sequence). The CDR3 length is 13 residues. CDR3 protein: CASSPETLAGVYF.

CDR3: CASSLVGEQFF. The gene calls are TRBV5-1 and TRBJ2-1. Germline V gene lookup returns CDR1 SGHRS and CDR2 YFSETQ. This CDR3 has 11 residues. The full variable domain, with the rest looked up from reference TRBV5-1 and TRBJ2-1, is KAGVTQTPRYLIKTRGQQVTLSCSPISGHRSVSWYQQTPGQGLQFLFEYFSETQRNKGNFPGRFSGRQFSNSRSEMNVSTLELGDSALYLCASSLVGEQFFGPGTRLTVL.